This passage covers 32 T cell receptor beta chains from one sample sequenced in a study of CD8 T cells in ankylosing spondylitis. Study-wide results and limits: Ankylosing spondylitis blood seemed to carry a telltale TCR beta motif made of roughly eight highly homologous variants.

TCRdb reanalysed the 5' RACE reads using MiXCR and keeps one entry per CDR3 protein. This table has under 550,000 distinct CDR3 sequences, 25% to 30% appearing once. These receptors have no known antigen. The sample consisted of blood, either unsorted or a sorted T cell fraction (not recorded which). The source is a male donor with ankylosing spondylitis.

This chain connects TRBV2 to TRBJ1-4, with D possibly being TRBD1 (5 bases). Deletions cut 0 bases from V and 4 bases from J, with 12 bases between. This CDR3 comprises 16 residues. Germline-derived CDR1 and CDR2 are SNHLY and FYNNEI. The CDR3 loop reads CASSEARQPSNEKLFF. The CDR3 coding sequence is TGTGCCAGCAGTGAAGCTCGACAGCCAAGTAATGAAAAACTGTTTTTT.

The rearrangement joins TRBV19 to TRBJ2-1; D gene unclear. The CDR3 runs 10 residues. Germline values: CDR1 LNHDA, CDR2 SQIVND (reference sequence). V lost 3 bases and J lost 12, with 6 bases in between. CDR3 sequence reads: CASSIPGQFF. CDR3 DNA: TGTGCCAGTAGTATCCCCGGGCAGTTCTTC.

This chain uses TRBV24-1 with TRBJ2-1; 12 bases match TRBD2. This CDR3 has 17 amino acids. With 4 bases clipped from V and 7 bases from J, the junction kept 10 bases outside the gene matches. Germline CDR1 and CDR2: KGHDR and SFDVKD. CDR3 loop: CATSDPGTSGGRNEQFF. The CDR3 region has the DNA TGTGCCACCAGTGACCCCGGTACTAGCGGGGGGAGGAATGAGCAGTTCTTC.

This clonotype was found a few times. V is TRBV11-2 and J is TRBJ2-3; 7 nucleotides align to TRBD2. This CDR3 has 20 residues. The V gene end was trimmed by 1 base and the J gene end by 3 bases; junction bases not matched to a gene: 19. CDR1 and CDR2 (germline): SGHAT, FQNNGV. This chain's CDR3 is CASSLGLVSGNPKSTDTQYF. The CDR3 DNA follows: TGTGCCAGCAGCTTAGGTCTTGTCAGCGGGAATCCCAAAAGTACAGATACGCAGTATTTT.

This rearrangement joins TRBV2 to TRBJ2-5; D is perhaps TRBD2 (5 bases). Germline assignment: CDR1 SNHLY and CDR2 FYNNEI. CDR3 length equals 14 residues. With 1 base removed from V and 5 bases from J, the gap between germline ends came to 11 bases. The CDR3 spells CASSEEVSVETQYF. The CDR3 DNA sequence: TGTGCCAGCAGTGAAGAGGTTAGCGTCGAGACCCAGTACTTC.

Only a few counts were recorded for this clonotype. The gene calls are TRBV3-1 and TRBJ1-2; a weak D match, TRBD1 (5 bases). Germline CDR1 is LGHDT and CDR2 is YNNKEL (reference sequence). The CDR3 extends over 13 amino acids. Trimming removed 0 bases at V and 7 bases at J, with 9 bases between. The CDR3: CASSQEDISGYTF. The CDR3, as DNA: TGTGCCAGCAGCCAAGAGGACATCTCTGGCTACACCTTC.

This clonotype occurred a few times. The genes are TRBV20-1 and TRBJ2-1; 13 bases are shared with TRBD2. With 1 base clipped from V and 6 bases from J, the junction kept 3 bases outside the gene matches. The V gene's germline CDR1 is DFQATT and CDR2 SNEGSKA (reference sequence). The CDR3 spans 15 residues. The CDR3 DNA follows: TGCAGTGCTAGAGGGGGACTAGCGGGATTCAATGAGCAGTTCTTC. Its protein is CSARGGLAGFNEQFF.

V gene TRBV5-1 combines with J gene TRBJ2-2; TRBD2 aligns across 9 bases. V lost 0 bases to trimming and J lost 3 bases; unmatched junction nucleotides: 3. Per germline, CDR1 SGHRS and CDR2 YFSETQ. The CDR3 consists of 16 residues. In DNA, the CDR3 is TGCGCCAGCAGCTTGGGGACTAGCGCTCACACCGGGGAGCTGTTTTTT. It is translated as CASSLGTSAHTGELFF.

This clonotype was recorded a few times. The V call is TRBV9, the J call TRBJ2-2, with TRBD2 identical over 8 bases. The ends lost 2 bases at V and 6 bases at J; junction bases unmatched: 9. This CDR3 comprises 16 residues. CDR1 is SGDLS, CDR2 YYNGEE, per germline. The CDR3 region is CASSVPAGVTAGELFF. The CDR3 DNA follows: TGTGCCAGCAGCGTCCCAGCGGGAGTAACCGCCGGGGAGCTGTTTTTT.

This clonotype was recorded only once. The CDR3 protein is CAWSPLTFDNEQFF. The CDR3 nucleotides read TGTGCCTGGAGCCCCCTAACCTTTGACAATGAGCAGTTCTTC. The chain links TRBV30 to TRBJ2-1; no clear D. Per the germline V gene, CDR1 is GTSNPN and CDR2 is SVGIG (reference sequence). Trimming shortened V by 3 bases and J by 5 bases, and 14 bases separated the two germline ends. There are 14 residues in the CDR3.

V gene TRBV18 combines with J gene TRBJ2-3; 10 bases fit TRBD2. The CDR3 is 16 amino acids. The V segment lost 2 bases and the J segment 3 bases; nucleotides outside the gene matches: 5. CDR1 is KGHSH and CDR2 is LQKENI in the germline V gene. Here the CDR3 DNA reads TGTGCCAGCTCACCATCGAGGACTAGCGGAACAGATACGCAGTATTTT. Translation: CASSPSRTSGTDTQYF. Variable domain in full (rest from reference TRBV18 and TRBJ2-3): NAGVMQNPRHLVRRRGQEARLRCSPMKGHSHVYWYRQLPEEGLKFMVYLQKENIIDESGMPKERFSAEFPKEGPSILRIQQVVRGDSAAYFCASSPSRTSGTDTQYFGPGTRLTVL.

The genes are TRBV5-6 and TRBJ2-3; 10 bases line up with TRBD1. The germline gives CDR1 SGHDT, CDR2 YYEEEE. CDR3 length: 15 residues. The trim removed 6 bases at V and 4 bases at J, leaving 8 bases unmatched. In DNA, the CDR3 is TGTGCCAGCAATCTAGACAGGGGGCGCTCAGATACGCAGTATTTT. Its protein is CASNLDRGRSDTQYF.

The J gene is TRBJ2-3, the V gene TRBV5-1; no clear D gene. This CDR3 has 13 residues. V was trimmed by 2 bases and J by 6 bases, leaving 10 bases between them. Germline values: CDR1 SGHRS, CDR2 YFSETQ. The CDR3 sequence is CASSLWERDTQYF. CDR3 coding DNA: TGCGCCAGCAGCTTATGGGAAAGGGATACGCAGTATTTT.

In its sample, this clonotype was seen a few times. The CDR3 DNA follows: TGTGCCAGCAGTTTAGCCGGAAGGTCAAAACTGTTTTTT. Amino acids: CASSLAGRSKLFF. The chain carries TRBV12-3 or TRBV12-4 and TRBJ1-4; D gene unclear. The V end was cut by 0 bases, the J end by 10 bases, with 9 bases between. The CDR3 is 13 amino acids.

The chain employs TRBV20-1 and TRBJ2-1, with D perhaps TRBD1 or TRBD2 (5 bases each). Germline V gene data show CDR1 as DFQATT and CDR2 as SNEGSKA (reference sequence). The CDR3 is made up of 16 amino acids. Trimming pared 3 bases from V and 1 base from J, leaving 16 bases between. CDR3 protein: CSARWGSTGSYNEQFF. In DNA, the CDR3 is TGCAGTGCTAGGTGGGGGAGTACGGGGTCCTACAATGAGCAGTTCTTC.

The chain links TRBV6-5 to TRBJ2-7, with TRBD2 matching over 10 bases. Germline V lookup: CDR1 MNHEY, CDR2 SVGAGI. This CDR3 is built from 16 residues. V shed 2 bases and J 2 bases; nucleotides not matched to a gene: 6. The CDR3 protein is CASSYPSGSMTYEQYF. CDR3 nucleotide sequence: TGTGCCAGCAGTTACCCTAGCGGGAGTATGACCTACGAGCAGTACTTC.

The V call is TRBV7-9, the J call TRBJ1-1, with 7 bases aligning to TRBD1. In germline, CDR1 is SEHNR, CDR2 FQNEAQ (reference sequence). J was trimmed by 6 bases and V by 2 bases; bases with no gene match: 6. The CDR3 contains 14 residues. The CDR3 spells CASSLWQGGAEAFF. The CDR3 DNA reads as TGTGCCAGCAGCTTATGGCAGGGGGGCGCTGAAGCTTTCTTT.

This rearrangement joins TRBV18 to TRBJ2-1; 10 bases align to TRBD1. Trimming took 3 bases from V and 8 from J; bases not matched to a gene: 7. The CDR3 is 15 amino acids. Looked up from germline, CDR1 is KGHSH and CDR2 is LQKENI. CDR3 amino acids: CASSPRDRGYDEQFF. CDR3 nucleotides: TGTGCCAGCTCACCCCGGGACAGGGGTTACGATGAGCAGTTCTTC.

In its sample, this clonotype was seen a few times. The chain carries TRBV12-3 or TRBV12-4 and TRBJ2-5; D gene ambiguous. V shed 4 bases and J shed 3 bases, with 6 bases lying between them. This CDR3 comprises 12 residues. The CDR3 protein is CASSSDEETQYF. The CDR3 DNA is TGTGCCAGCAGTTCTGATGAAGAGACCCAGTACTTC.

The chain uses TRBV7-2 and TRBJ1-2; D is undetermined. V gave up 2 bases and J gave up 4 bases, with 5 bases separating them. CDR1 SGHTA and CDR2 FQGNSA come from the germline V gene. CDR3 length: 12 residues. CDR3 residues: CASSLKSYGYTF. The CDR3 region has the DNA TGTGCCAGCAGCTTAAAGAGCTATGGCTACACCTTC.

This clonotype was counted many times. V usage is TRBV5-1 and J usage is TRBJ2-2; no firm D call. Per germline, CDR1 SGHRS and CDR2 YFSETQ. Trimming removed 0 bases at V and 8 bases at J, with 8 bases between. CDR3 length: 13 residues. For the CDR3, the DNA is TGCGCCAGCAGCTTGGTTAATTCTGGGGAGCTGTTTTTT. This gives the protein CASSLVNSGELFF.

This clonotype was observed a few times. The J gene is TRBJ2-7, the V gene TRBV21-1; the table names TRBD2, a call not compared with the DNA. TRBV21-1 is reported as a pseudogene. The CDR3 consists of 16 residues. Here the CDR3 reads CASSEKPGLASHEQYV. CDR3 bases: TGTGCCAGCAGCGAGAAACCGGGACTAGCTTCCCACGAGCAGTACGTC.

The chain couples TRBV2 to TRBJ2-3; TRBD2 matches 9 bases. V lost 7 bases and J lost 6; bases outside the gene matches: 11. CDR1 and CDR2 (germline): SNHLY, FYNNEI. The CDR3 length is 15 residues. CDR3 sequence: CASTGLGLAGDTQYF. CDR3 bases: TGTGCCAGCACCGGCCTGGGACTAGCAGGGGATACGCAGTATTTT.

The chain joins TRBV29-1 to TRBJ1-2; TRBD1 matches at 7 bases. CDR3 length: 11 residues. Germline V lookup: CDR1 SQVTM, CDR2 ANQGSEA. The J segment lost 6 bases and the V segment lost 6 bases, leaving 4 bases of the junction unmatched. The CDR3 DNA reads TGCAGCGTCGACAGGGTAAATGGCTACACCTTC. Protein product: CSVDRVNGYTF.

This clonotype was observed at least ten times. The V and J genes are TRBV29-1 and TRBJ1-2; maybe TRBD1 (5 bases). V shed 7 bases and J shed 8 bases, with 20 bases lying between them. The CDR3 sequence is 13 residues long. Germline V gene sequence: CDR1 SQVTM, CDR2 ANQGSEA. CDR3 loop: CSAGAGSSGGYTF. CDR3 bases: TGCAGCGCTGGGGCAGGATCCTCGGGGGGCTACACCTTC. Full variable domain (remainder filled in from reference TRBV29-1 and TRBJ1-2): SAVISQKPSRDICQRGTSLTIQCQVDSQVTMMFWYRQQPGQSLTLIATANQGSEATYESGFVIDKFPISRPNLTFSTLTVSNMSPEDSSIYLCSAGAGSSGGYTFGSGTRLTVV.

The sample holds many counts of this clonotype. This rearrangement joins TRBV5-1 to TRBJ1-5, with 7 bases fitting TRBD1. Trimming took 2 bases from V and 1 from J; bases not matched to a gene: 3. This CDR3 comprises 15 residues. Germline assignment: CDR1 SGHRS and CDR2 YFSETQ. The DNA of the CDR3 is TGCGCCAGCAGCTTAACAGGGGCCAGCAATCAGCCCCAGCATTTT. As protein: CASSLTGASNQPQHF.

The CDR3 DNA is TGCAGTGCTAGAGTCGGGGGGTGGACTGAAGCTTTCTTT. It encodes CSARVGGWTEAFF. The chain carries TRBV20-1 and TRBJ1-1, with a possible D match to TRBD1 (5 bases). CDR1 and CDR2 (germline): DFQATT, SNEGSKA (reference sequence). CDR3 length: 13 residues. The V and J ends lost 1 base and 5 bases respectively, with 11 bases between them.

This clonotype has just a few counts. The V and J genes are TRBV20-1 and TRBJ2-1, with 8 nucleotides matching TRBD2. Germline CDR1 is DFQATT and CDR2 is SNEGSKA (reference sequence). V lost 3 bases to trimming and J lost 3 bases; unmatched junction nucleotides: 10. The CDR3 is made up of 16 amino acids. The CDR3 sequence: CSARAPTTSVYNEQFF. The CDR3 DNA is TGCAGTGCTAGGGCGCCTACGACTAGCGTCTACAATGAGCAGTTCTTC.

The chain has TRBV5-6 and TRBJ2-3; possibly TRBD1 for D (6 bases). Trimming shortened V by 4 bases and J by 5 bases, and 11 bases separated the two germline ends. Germline CDR1 is SGHDT and CDR2 is YYEEEE. The CDR3 loop spans 13 amino acids. The CDR3 coding sequence is TGTGCCAGCAGCAGGACAGCTTTAGATACGCAGTATTTT. This translates into CASSRTALDTQYF.

This clonotype was picked up a small number of times. This chain links TRBV7-2 with TRBJ2-5; D unclear. Trimming took 5 bases from V and 2 from J, leaving 12 bases between them. The CDR3 totals 14 residues. Germline V lookup: CDR1 SGHTA, CDR2 FQGNSA. The CDR3 protein is CASSPKTVQETQYF. The CDR3 bases are TGTGCCAGCAGCCCAAAGACGGTACAAGAGACCCAGTACTTC.

This clonotype appeared a few times. CDR3 nucleotide sequence: TGTGCCACCAGCTCCCCCGGGACTAGCGGGGTGAATGAGCAGTTCTTC. Translation: CATSSPGTSGVNEQFF. This chain connects TRBV24-1 to TRBJ2-1, with 13 bases matching TRBD2. Germline CDR1 and CDR2: KGHDR and SFDVKD. CDR3 size: 16 residues. V gave up 7 bases and J gave up 7 bases; unmatched junction bases: 9.

This clonotype has ten or more counts. At one end, the junction sequence differs from germline, possibly due to a read error. The chain is built from TRBV7-2 and TRBJ2-7; 12 nucleotides line up with TRBD2. There are 16 residues in the CDR3. In germline, CDR1 is SGHTA, CDR2 FQGNSA. CDR3 DNA: TGTGCCAGCAGCTTAGAAGGACTAGCGGGACGCTACGGGCAGTACTTC. It is translated as CASSLEGLAGRYGQYF.